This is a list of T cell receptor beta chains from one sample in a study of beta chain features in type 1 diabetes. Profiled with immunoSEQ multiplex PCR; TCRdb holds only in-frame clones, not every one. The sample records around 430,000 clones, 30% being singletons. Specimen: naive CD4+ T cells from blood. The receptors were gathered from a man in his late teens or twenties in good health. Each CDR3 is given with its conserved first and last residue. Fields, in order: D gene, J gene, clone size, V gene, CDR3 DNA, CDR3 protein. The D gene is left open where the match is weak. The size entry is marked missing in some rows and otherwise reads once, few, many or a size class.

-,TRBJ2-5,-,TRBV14,TGTGCCAGCAGCCAAGGGGGGACCCAGTACTTC,CASSQGGTQYF
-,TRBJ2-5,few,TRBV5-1,TGCGCCAGCGCCCCCGGGGCAGGGAAAGAGACCCAGTACTTC,CASAPGAGKETQYF
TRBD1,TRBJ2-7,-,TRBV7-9,TGTGCCAGCAGGACCGGGACAGGGAAGGTCGAGCAGTACTTC,CASRTGTGKVEQYF
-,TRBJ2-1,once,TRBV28,TGTGCCAGCAGTTCCACCCACTCCTATCGGCAGTTCTTC,CASSSTHSYRQFF
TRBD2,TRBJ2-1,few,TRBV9,TGTGCCAGCAGCCCCCTCGGTAGGACTAGCGGCAATGAGCAGTTCTTC,CASSPLGRTSGNEQFF
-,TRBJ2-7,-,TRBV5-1,TGCGCCAGCACCGGGACAAAAAGCTCCTACGAGCAGTACTTC,CASTGTKSSYEQYF
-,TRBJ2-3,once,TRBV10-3,TGTGCCATCAGTGAGTCATCCCAACCGACTACGCAGTATTTT,CAISESSQPTTQYF
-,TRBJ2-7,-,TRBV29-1,TGCAGCGTTGTCGGAAGCTCCTACGAGCAGTACTTC,CSVVGSSYEQYF
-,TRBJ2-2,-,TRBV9,TGTGCCAGCAGCGTAGAGAGCGTTGGCACCGGGGAGCTGTTTTTT,CASSVESVGTGELFF
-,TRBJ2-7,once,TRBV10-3,TGTGCCATCAGTGAACGGAGGGAGCACGGTGACGAGCAGTACTTC,CAISERREHGDEQYF
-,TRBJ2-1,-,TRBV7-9,TGTGCCAGCGGCTGGGGATACAATGAGCAGTTCTTC,CASGWGYNEQFF
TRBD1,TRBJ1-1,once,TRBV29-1,TGCAGCGTTGGGGACAGGCCCAAAGTCAAAGCTTTCTTT,CSVGDRPKVKAFF
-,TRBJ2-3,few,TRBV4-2,TGTGCCAGCAGCCCAGGGATGGTCACAGATACGCAGTATTTT,CASSPGMVTDTQYF
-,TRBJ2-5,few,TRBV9,TGTGCCAGCAGCGTAGGTGGGGTCCAAGAGACCCAGTACTTC,CASSVGGVQETQYF
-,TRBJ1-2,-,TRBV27,TGTGCCAGCAGACCATCCGACAGGATCTATGGCTACACCTTC,CASRPSDRIYGYTF
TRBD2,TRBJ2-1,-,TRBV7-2,TGTGCCAGCAGCTCGAGACTAGCGGGAGGCCATGAGCAGTTCTTC,CASSSRLAGGHEQFF
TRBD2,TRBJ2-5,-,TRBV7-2,TGTGCCAGCAGCCGAGCTAGCGGGGTACAAGAGACCCAGTACTTC,CASSRASGVQETQYF
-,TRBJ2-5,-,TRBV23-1,TGCGCCAGCAGTCAAGAGACTGGAGAAGAGACCCAGTACTTC,CASSQETGEETQYF
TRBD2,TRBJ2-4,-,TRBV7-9,TGTGCCAGCAATCCCGGCGGGAGGGACATTCAGTACTTC,CASNPGGRDIQYF
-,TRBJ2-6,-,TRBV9,TGTGCCAGCAGCGTAGAGATCGGGTTCGGCAGGCCGCCCTCTGGGGCCAACGTCCTGACTTTC,CASSVEIGFGRPPSGANVLTF
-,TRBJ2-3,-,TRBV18,TGTGCCAGCTCACCACCGGGTACAGATACGCAGTATTTT,CASSPPGTDTQYF
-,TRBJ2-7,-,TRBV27,TGTGCCAGCAGTTTAGAACAGGGAAGCTACGAGCAGTACTTC,CASSLEQGSYEQYF